The following is a TCR beta chain sequence with its context. Per the germline V gene, CDR1 is LNHDA and CDR2 is SQIVND (reference sequence). The V segment lost 3 bases and the J segment 1 base; nucleotides outside the gene matches: 9. The CDR3 totals 17 residues. The sample is drawn from a study of blood T cell repertoires in COVID-19. Across the whole study: The study drew acute and convalescent COVID-19 samples from the United States, Italy and Spain. PBMCs, B-cell-depleted T cells, or T cells provided the cDNA or gDNA that made up the material.

One Seattle source followed patients from active infection through their disease course. Per the original methods: Estimation of nucleated cell counts was performed using reference gene primer amplification. Sequencing was performed with immunoSEQ multiplex PCR; in TCRdb, only in-frame clones are kept and a portion is missing. Clonal size and the V and J genes are those of that table, whereas D and trimming came from the DNA. The sample has 170,000 or so clones; just under 90% are singletons. The chain couples TRBV19 to TRBJ2-1, with TRBD2 matching 7 bases. The origin of this receptor is a woman aged 70-85 years with COVID-19, enrolled during active disease. Material for sequencing was peripheral blood. The DNA of the CDR3 is TGTGCCAGTAGTATTGGTTCCCTAGCGGCATCCTACAATGAGCAGTTCTTC. This codes for CASSIGSLAASYNEQFF. Drawing the rest from reference TRBV19 and TRBJ2-1, the complete variable domain is DGGITQSPKYLFRKEGQNVTLSCEQNLNHDAMYWYRQDPGQGLRLIYYSQIVNDFQKGDIAEGYSVSREKKESFPLTVTSAQKNPTAFYLCASSIGSLAASYNEQFFGPGTRLTVL.